Listed below are T cell receptor beta chains from one sample, sequenced in a study of blood T cell repertoires in COVID-19. Some clones are missing from TCRdb's copy, which holds only in-frame ones; the method was immunoSEQ multiplex PCR. The data hold about 66,000 clones, with about 86% observed a single time. Sequencing was done on a sample of peripheral blood. These TCRs come from a middle-aged man with active COVID-19. CDR3s include the opening cysteine and the closing phenylalanine or tryptophan. A D gene is named only where the DNA matches it firmly. Clone sizes are given selectively: once, few, many, or a class where the clone is expanded.

J | D | V | size | CDR3 | DNA
TRBJ1-6 | . | TRBV11-2 | . | CASSFRGPHF | TGTGCCAGCAGCTTTAGGGGCCCCCACTTT
TRBJ2-7 | . | TRBV2 | . | CASSRLASYEQYF | TGTGCCAGCAGTAGGCTAGCAAGTTACGAGCAGTACTTC
TRBJ2-1 | . | TRBV4-2 | . | CASSLDKSSYNEQFF | TGTGCCAGCAGCCTAGACAAGAGCTCCTACAATGAGCAGTTCTTC
TRBJ2-1 | TRBD2 | TRBV19 | . | CASSIAPSGPYNEQFF | TGTGCCAGTAGTATTGCCCCTAGCGGACCCTACAATGAGCAGTTCTTC
TRBJ1-4 | TRBD1 | TRBV5-1 | once | CASSPGTGAVEKLFF | TGCGCCAGCAGCCCGGGGACAGGGGCGGTTGAAAAACTGTTTTTT
TRBJ1-1 | TRBD1 | TRBV7-6 | . | CASSQDRDTEAFF | TGTGCCAGCAGCCAAGACAGGGACACTGAAGCTTTCTTT
TRBJ2-2 | . | TRBV7-9 | . | CASSSSNTGELFF | TGTGCCAGCAGCTCTAGTAACACCGGGGAGCTGTTTTTT
TRBJ2-1 | TRBD2 | TRBV9 | . | CASSVSTSVPNEQFF | TGTGCCAGCAGCGTATCAACTAGCGTCCCCAATGAGCAGTTCTTC
TRBJ1-1 | . | TRBV11-2 | . | CASSYTGEGTEAFF | TGTGCCAGCAGTTACACCGGGGAGGGCACTGAAGCTTTCTTT
TRBJ2-7 | . | TRBV18 | . | CASSPRQGGSYEQYF | TGTGCCAGCTCACCACGTCAGGGGGGTTCCTACGAGCAGTACTTC
TRBJ1-1 | . | TRBV18 | . | CASSPDKGLFTEAFF | TGTGCCAGCTCACCTGACAAAGGACTTTTCACTGAAGCTTTCTTT
TRBJ2-3 | TRBD2 | TRBV19 | . | CASSQFSGGAPDTQYF | TGTGCCAGTAGCCAGTTTAGCGGGGGGGCCCCAGATACGCAGTATTTT
TRBJ1-2 | . | TRBV30 | . | CAWSLTDSYGYTF | TGTGCCTGGAGTTTGACCGACTCCTATGGCTACACCTTC
TRBJ2-7 | . | TRBV11-2 | . | CASSPFRGFEEQYF | TGTGCCAGCAGCCCATTCAGGGGATTCGAGGAGCAGTACTTC
TRBJ2-4 | . | TRBV29-1 | . | CSVSRIGLDFKGSKNIQYF | TGCAGCGTTTCCCGAATCGGGTTGGACTTCAAGGGTTCCAAAAACATTCAGTACTTC
TRBJ1-2 | TRBD1 | TRBV6-5 | . | CASSHQGQGNYGYTF | TGTGCCAGCAGTCACCAGGGACAGGGGAACTATGGCTACACCTTC
TRBJ2-1 | TRBD1 | TRBV11-2 | . | CASSRPGQGGNEQFF | TGTGCCAGCAGCCGACCGGGACAGGGTGGTAATGAGCAGTTCTTC
TRBJ2-7 | TRBD2 | TRBV3-1/TRBV3-2 | . | CASSQIGGGANEQYF | TGTGCCAGCAGCCAAATCGGCGGGGGGGCAAACGAGCAGTACTTC
TRBJ1-5 | TRBD1 | TRBV7-2 | . | CASSLDRGRSQPQHF | TGTGCCAGCAGCTTAGACAGGGGGCGCAGTCAGCCCCAGCATTTT
TRBJ2-3 | . | TRBV28 | . | CASSSPYRLTSTDTQYF | TGTGCCAGCAGTTCACCTTACAGGTTGACTAGCACAGATACGCAGTATTTT
TRBJ2-1 | TRBD1 | TRBV3-1/TRBV3-2 | . | CASSLNRGNNEQFF | TGTGCCAGCAGCCTAAACAGGGGGAACAATGAGCAGTTCTTC
TRBJ1-4 | . | TRBV10-2 | . | CASSPQGGEKLFF | TGCGCCAGCAGTCCACAAGGGGGTGAAAAACTGTTTTTT
TRBJ1-3 | . | TRBV28 | . | CASSFVGNSPSSGNTIYF | TGTGCCAGCAGTTTTGTCGGGAACAGTCCGTCCTCTGGAAACACCATATATTTT
TRBJ1-1 | TRBD1 | TRBV18 | . | CASSPRWTWDRGRNTEAFF | TGTGCCAGCTCACCCCGCTGGACCTGGGACAGGGGGCGGAACACTGAAGCTTTCTTT
TRBJ1-4 | . | TRBV20-1 | few | CSASYATGKEKLFF | TGCAGTGCTAGTTACGCGACGGGTAAAGAAAAACTGTTTTTT
TRBJ1-6 | TRBD1 | TRBV6-5 | once | CASRNAGGLDSPLHF | TGTGCCAGCAGGAACGCAGGGGGCCTGGATTCACCCCTCCACTTT
TRBJ2-1 | TRBD2 | TRBV12-5 | once | CASGLPASGGSSNEQFF | TGTGCTAGTGGTTTGCCTGCTAGCGGGGGGTCCTCCAATGAGCAGTTCTTC
TRBJ2-5 | . | TRBV19 | . | CASSIINGQETQYF | TGTGCCAGTAGTATTATAAACGGCCAAGAGACCCAGTACTTC